The sequence of this T cell receptor beta chain was determined in a study of shared clonotypes between healthy human individuals. The CDR3 spans 14 residues. Germline loops: CDR1 SQVTM, CDR2 ANQGSEA. On this clone itself: Its ends do not fully match the called genes, so a read error is possible.

Deep level was the assay's run setting. Genomic DNA from each subset was divided evenly over several immunoSEQ plates. The protocol was immunoSEQ multiplex PCR, while the TCRdb copy is restricted to in-frame clones and leaves out a portion. The sample has a few million clones, 90% to 95% seen once. The clonotype originates from a man aged 18 to 29 in good health. Some clones in this sample may be carry-over from other donors' samples. V usage is TRBV29-1 and J usage is TRBJ1-3; D possibly corresponds to TRBD1 (5 bases). The sequenced sample was naive CD4+ T cells from PBMCs. Subset here: CD45RA+ positively selected. Here the CDR3 DNA reads TGCAGCGTCACCCGACAGACCTCTGGAAGCACCATATATTTT. Translating gives CSVTRQTSGSTIYF.